This T cell receptor beta chain was identified during a study of early T cells in non-severe SARS-CoV-2 infection. Study in general: Sequenced bulk RNA came from whole blood that was unsorted, and chains were unpaired.

MiXCR, applied by TCRdb to the 5' RACE reads, yields one record per CDR3 protein. The repertoire includes approximately 65,000 distinct CDR3 sequences, roughly 11% of them detected once, and around 6.4% sits in the top ten. CDR3 size: 13 residues. Germline-derived CDR1 and CDR2 are SGHVS and FNYEAQ. The ends were cut back, 8 bases at V and 3 bases at J, with 14 bases in the middle. Overall study findings and caveats: Missing private and CD4 specificities, VDJdb matching favored anti-spike CD8 responses.

The count of this clonotype is one. What it binds is not known. The sequencing input was whole blood. The V gene is TRBV7-6, the J gene TRBJ2-7, with D possibly TRBD1 on 5 matching bases. This clonotype was sampled from an adult who was a healthcare worker with PCR-confirmed SARS-CoV-2 infection or an uninfected control (not recorded which). CDR3 coding DNA: TGTGCCAGCGGGGCTTCGAACGGCTACGAGCAGTACTTC. Its translation: CASGASNGYEQYF.